In this sample, the clone carrying this T cell receptor beta chain turned up a few times. These data originate in a study of T-cell reconstitution after alpha-beta-depleted transplantation in children. The CDR3 runs to 15 residues. CDR1 and CDR2 (germline): SGDLS, YYNGEE. V dropped 0 bases and J dropped 4 bases, with 11 bases sitting between them. The authors prepared the TCRbeta library with unique molecular identifiers. Via MiXCR, TCRdb re-called the PCR reads, giving one row per CDR3 protein. Seen here are about 500,000 distinct CDR3 sequences, around a third observed once, and the top ten hold around 2.4%.

V and J are TRBV9 and TRBJ1-5; TRBD1 is a possible D gene (5 bases). The material sequenced was PBMCs from the stem cell graft donor, taken from the stem cell graft. The receptor comes from a human donor who donated a stem cell graft to a child with aplastic anemia. The CDR3 DNA reads as TGTGCCAGCAGCGTAGGGGGGTCGGTGAATCAGCCCCAGCATTTT. Translating gives CASSVGGSVNQPQHF.